These T cell receptor beta chains were read from a single sample in a study of T cell clones after liver transplantation. The method was immunoSEQ multiplex PCR; TCRdb's version includes in-frame clones alone and lacks a portion of them. The sample yields some 70,000 clones, more than 90% seen once. The sample in question was CD4+ T cells from blood, obtained before liver transplant. These receptors were taken from a human donor who received a liver transplant. The CDR3 runs from the conserved cysteine through the conserved F or W. The order of the fields is CDR3 length, V gene, clone size, CDR3 protein. The listing skips clone size in some rows; elsewhere it reads once, few, many or a size class.

length: 16
V: TRBV5-1
size: -
CDR3: CASSLEGQGAGNTIYF

length: 15
V: TRBV30
size: -
CDR3: CAWSFPGQKYYGYTF

length: 13
V: TRBV11-2
size: few
CDR3: CASSSDWVTEAFF

length: 15
V: TRBV6-4
size: -
CDR3: CASSPTATSLHEQFF

length: 15
V: TRBV5-1
size: once
CDR3: CASSRTSGDSYEQYF

length: 14
V: TRBV6-6
size: once
CDR3: CASSVRGVQETQYF

length: 15
V: TRBV19
size: -
CDR3: CASSINRGRIREQYF

length: 16
V: TRBV28
size: -
CDR3: CASSFLRPGGNQPQHF

length: 16
V: TRBV5-1
size: -
CDR3: CASSLGTGSMNTEAFF

length: 14
V: TRBV7-9
size: -
CDR3: CASSFRANTGELFF

length: 15
V: TRBV21-1
size: -
CDR3: CASSKSASGYYEQYF

length: 18
V: TRBV7-9
size: -
CDR3: CASSPQPGVGGSYNEQFF

length: 13
V: TRBV7-9
size: -
CDR3: CASSLVGGNTIYF

length: 12
V: TRBV27
size: -
CDR3: CASGRLQETQYF

length: 12
V: TRBV11-2
size: -
CDR3: CASSPRQGEQYF

length: 10
V: TRBV21-1
size: -
CDR3: CASSKYEQYF

length: 14
V: TRBV28
size: -
CDR3: CASETSDLHYGYTF

length: 12
V: TRBV7-3
size: once
CDR3: CASSSPGLEQYF

length: 11
V: TRBV5-8
size: -
CDR3: CASTQMGTQYF

length: 14
V: TRBV2
size: -
CDR3: CASKYRVTTDTQYF

length: 15
V: TRBV5-1
size: once
CDR3: CASSLDGNSAYEQYF

length: 15
V: TRBV6-5
size: -
CDR3: CASRGTGYSNQPQHF

length: 16
V: TRBV7-3
size: once
CDR3: CASSLAEGAPSYEQYF

length: 19
V: TRBV11-3
size: -
CDR3: CASSGSSGRATISYNEQFF

length: 17
V: TRBV19
size: -
CDR3: CASQPFIGDRSNYGYTF

length: 16
V: TRBV11-2
size: -
CDR3: CASSNVADPITGELFF

length: 14
V: TRBV7-2
size: -
CDR3: CASSLRWGGETQYF

length: 19
V: TRBV7-6
size: -
CDR3: CASSFKSHRGLGANYGYTF

length: 14
V: TRBV7-2
size: -
CDR3: CASSLRLATGEQFF

length: 16
V: TRBV5-1
size: once
CDR3: CARINRNGSPNYGYTF

length: 17
V: TRBV11-3
size: -
CDR3: CASSLEQGKLMNTEAFF

length: 15
V: TRBV5-1
size: few
CDR3: CASSSLGTGGEKLFF

length: 14
V: TRBV10-3
size: -
CDR3: CAISEWVTNTEAFF

length: 13
V: TRBV5-5
size: -
CDR3: CASSSDREGTQYF

length: 13
V: TRBV6-1
size: -
CDR3: CASSPPGAGGRFF

length: 20
V: TRBV19
size: -
CDR3: CAPVGRVRTGTFHSNQPQHF

length: 15
V: TRBV18
size: -
CDR3: CASSPQRREGSEQYF

length: 15
V: TRBV6-6
size: -
CDR3: CASSSGQGGTGELFF

length: 16
V: TRBV4-2
size: once
CDR3: CASSQPLAGGGETQYF

length: 15
V: TRBV19
size: -
CDR3: CASGDPRTDSYEQYF

length: 16
V: TRBV5-1
size: few
CDR3: CASSNDPSGGADTQYF

length: 15
V: TRBV10-3
size: -
CDR3: CAIPKTGGSIYEQYF

length: 14
V: TRBV28
size: -
CDR3: CASSSTGGPREQFF

length: 12
V: TRBV5-4
size: -
CDR3: CASSLANEKLFF

length: 15
V: TRBV30
size: -
CDR3: CAWSVLAGPYNEQFF

length: 13
V: TRBV9
size: -
CDR3: CASSVVSTDTQYF

length: 15
V: TRBV29-1
size: -
CDR3: CSVALAGGRYNEQFF

length: 16
V: TRBV7-5
size: -
CDR3: CVRSPNLTGSGNTIYF

length: 14
V: TRBV7-8
size: -
CDR3: CASSPGPAGETQYF

length: 15
V: TRBV5-1
size: -
CDR3: CASSLASGSVYEQYF

length: 15
V: TRBV5-1
size: -
CDR3: CASSFGGSSTDTQYF

length: 13
V: TRBV10-3
size: -
CDR3: CAISRGRNTEAFF